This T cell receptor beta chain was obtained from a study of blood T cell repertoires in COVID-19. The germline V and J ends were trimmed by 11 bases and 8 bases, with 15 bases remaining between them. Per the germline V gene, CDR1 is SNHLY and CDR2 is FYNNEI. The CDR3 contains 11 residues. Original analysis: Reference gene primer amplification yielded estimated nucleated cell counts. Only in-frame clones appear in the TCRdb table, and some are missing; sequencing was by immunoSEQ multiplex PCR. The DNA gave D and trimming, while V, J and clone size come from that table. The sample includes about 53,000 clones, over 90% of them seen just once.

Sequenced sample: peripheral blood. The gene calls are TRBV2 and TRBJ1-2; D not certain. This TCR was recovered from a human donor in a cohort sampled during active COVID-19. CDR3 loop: CAAKDLRGYTF. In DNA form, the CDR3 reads TGTGCCGCCAAGGACTTACGGGGCTACACCTTC.